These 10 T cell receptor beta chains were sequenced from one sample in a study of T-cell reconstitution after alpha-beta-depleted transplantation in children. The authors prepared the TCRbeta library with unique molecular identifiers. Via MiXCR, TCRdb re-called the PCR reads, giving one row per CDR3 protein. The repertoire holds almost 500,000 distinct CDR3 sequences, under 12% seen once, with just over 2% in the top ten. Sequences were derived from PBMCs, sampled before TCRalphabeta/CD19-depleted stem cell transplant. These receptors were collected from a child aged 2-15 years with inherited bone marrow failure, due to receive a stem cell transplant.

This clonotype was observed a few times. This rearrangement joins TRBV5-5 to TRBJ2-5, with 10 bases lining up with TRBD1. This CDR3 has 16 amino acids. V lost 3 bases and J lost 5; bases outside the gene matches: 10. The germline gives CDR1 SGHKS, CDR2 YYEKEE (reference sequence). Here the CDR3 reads CASSSAPGQGWETQYF. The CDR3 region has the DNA TGTGCCAGCAGCTCCGCCCCGGGACAGGGGTGGGAGACCCAGTACTTC.

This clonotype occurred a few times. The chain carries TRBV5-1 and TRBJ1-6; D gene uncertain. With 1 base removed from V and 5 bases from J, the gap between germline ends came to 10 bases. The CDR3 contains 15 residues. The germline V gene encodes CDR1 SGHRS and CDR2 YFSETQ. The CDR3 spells CASSLPDGDNSPLHF. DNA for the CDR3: TGCGCCAGCAGCTTGCCGGACGGTGATAATTCACCCCTCCACTTT.

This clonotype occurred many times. The CDR3 region has the DNA TGTGCCAGCAGTTCGGGTCCTTATGGCTACACCTTC. This sequence encodes CASSSGPYGYTF. V usage is TRBV28 and J usage is TRBJ1-2; D is uncertain. The CDR3 spans 12 residues. Deletions cut 4 bases from V and 5 bases from J, with 8 bases between. Germline loops: CDR1 MDHEN, CDR2 SYDVKM.

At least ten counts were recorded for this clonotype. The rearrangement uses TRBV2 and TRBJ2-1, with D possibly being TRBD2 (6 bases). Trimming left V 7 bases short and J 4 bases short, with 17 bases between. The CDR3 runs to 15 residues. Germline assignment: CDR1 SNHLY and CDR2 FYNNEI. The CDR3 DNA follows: TGTGCCAGCACAAGTAGAAGGGAGGTTTACAATGAGCAGTTCTTC. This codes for CASTSRREVYNEQFF.

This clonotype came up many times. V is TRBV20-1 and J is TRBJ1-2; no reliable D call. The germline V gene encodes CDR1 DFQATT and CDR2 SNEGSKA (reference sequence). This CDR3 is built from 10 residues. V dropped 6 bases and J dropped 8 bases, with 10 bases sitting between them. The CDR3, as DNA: TGCAGTGCATCCGCCTCGGGCTACACCTTC. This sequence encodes CSASASGYTF.

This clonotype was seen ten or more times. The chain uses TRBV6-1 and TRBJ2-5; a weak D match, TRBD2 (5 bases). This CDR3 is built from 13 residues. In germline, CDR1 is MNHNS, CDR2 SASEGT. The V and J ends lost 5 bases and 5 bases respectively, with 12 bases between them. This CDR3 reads CASSQRTGETQYF. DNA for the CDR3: TGTGCCAGCAGTCAGCGAACGGGGGAGACCCAGTACTTC.

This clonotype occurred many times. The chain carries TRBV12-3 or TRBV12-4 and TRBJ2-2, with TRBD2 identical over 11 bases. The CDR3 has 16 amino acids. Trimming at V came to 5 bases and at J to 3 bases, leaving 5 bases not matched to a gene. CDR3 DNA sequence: TGTGCCAGCAGTGAACTAGCGGGAGTCGACACCGGGGAGCTGTTTTTT. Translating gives CASSELAGVDTGELFF.

The CDR3 DNA follows: TGTGCCAGCAGCCCCTGGCGGCCTGAGTCCTACAATGAGCAGTTCTTC. This codes for CASSPWRPESYNEQFF. The chain carries TRBV5-8 and TRBJ2-1; D is ambiguous. CDR1 is SGHTS, CDR2 YDEGEE, per germline. V was clipped by 4 bases and J by 1 base, with 15 bases between them. The CDR3 sequence is 16 residues long.

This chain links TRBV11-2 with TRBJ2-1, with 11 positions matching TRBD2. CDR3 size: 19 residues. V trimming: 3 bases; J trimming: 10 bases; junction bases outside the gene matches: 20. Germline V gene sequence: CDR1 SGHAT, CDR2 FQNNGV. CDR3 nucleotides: TGTGCCAGCAGCTTGGGGAGGGGGCGTTTCGTACTAGCGGGAGCGGAGCAGTTCTTC. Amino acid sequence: CASSLGRGRFVLAGAEQFF.

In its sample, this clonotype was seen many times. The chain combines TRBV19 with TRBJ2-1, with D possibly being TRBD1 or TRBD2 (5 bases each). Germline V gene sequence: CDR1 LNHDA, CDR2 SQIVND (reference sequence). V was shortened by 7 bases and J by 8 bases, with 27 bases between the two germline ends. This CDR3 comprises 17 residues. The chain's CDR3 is CASTPRRSGPAGDEQFF. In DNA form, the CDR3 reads TGTGCCAGTACCCCCAGGAGGTCGGGACCGGCCGGAGATGAGCAGTTCTTC.